A single sample gave rise to the 18 T cell receptor beta chains below, sequenced in a study of blood T cells in healthy people across ages. Next came a second PCR, run for roughly 6 to 11 cycles, which used a sample-barcoded 5' primer along with a J-beta primer mix. TCRdb redid the calling of the 5' RACE reads with MiXCR, one entry per CDR3 protein. The sample contains hundreds of thousands of distinct CDR3 sequences, roughly three fifths of which appear only once. The sequencing input was blood. The receptors come from a man aged 35 to 55 in good health.

The chain combines TRBV20-1 with TRBJ2-7; no clear D. The CDR3 has 14 amino acids. V was trimmed by 0 bases and J by 0 bases, leaving 9 bases between them. Germline-derived CDR1 and CDR2 are DFQATT and SNEGSKA (reference sequence). CDR3 sequence reads: CSARDNRASYEQYF. The CDR3 nucleotides read TGCAGTGCTAGAGATAATAGGGCCTCCTACGAGCAGTACTTC.

The chain has TRBV27 and TRBJ1-1; D not resolved. CDR1 and CDR2 (germline): MNHEY, SMNVEV (reference sequence). Trimming took off 6 bases at V and 0 bases at J, with 5 bases between the two ends. The CDR3 contains 12 residues. CDR3 amino acids: CASRKLNTEAFF. The CDR3 bases are TGTGCCAGCAGAAAATTGAACACTGAAGCTTTCTTT.

This clonotype was observed a handful of times. This sequence joins TRBV29-1 and TRBJ2-1; D unresolved. This CDR3 region has 12 residues. V dropped 1 base and J dropped 4 bases, with 5 bases sitting between them. CDR1 SQVTM and CDR2 ANQGSEA come from the germline V gene. The CDR3 DNA is TGCAGCGTTGAAGGGCGGTACAATGAGCAGTTCTTC. It codes for CSVEGRYNEQFF.

This clonotype was seen once. V usage is TRBV28 and J usage is TRBJ2-3; TRBD1 matches 8 bases. The CDR3 extends over 14 amino acids. Trimming at V came to 7 bases and at J to 2 bases, leaving 5 bases not matched to a gene. Germline V gene sequence: CDR1 MDHEN, CDR2 SYDVKM. The CDR3 DNA sequence: TGTGCCAGCACGCGGGACAGGATCACAGATACGCAGTATTTT. The encoded protein is CASTRDRITDTQYF.

Remarks on this clonotype: Compared with germline, one end of the junction differs, possibly owing to a read error. V usage is TRBV10-3 and J usage is TRBJ2-1; 9 bases are shared with TRBD1. The length of the CDR3 is 17 residues. CDR1 and CDR2 (germline): ENHRY, SYGVKD. CDR3 residues: CVISESIGTGSNNEQFF. The CDR3 nucleotides read TGTGTCATCAGTGAGTCGATCGGGACAGGGTCCAACAATGAGCAGTTCTTC.

The V and J genes are TRBV28 and TRBJ2-5, with D possibly being TRBD1 (5 bases). This CDR3 has 16 residues. V was pared by 2 bases and J by 0 bases, with 13 bases between. Looked up from germline, CDR1 is MDHEN and CDR2 is SYDVKM. The CDR3 sequence is CASSLLSRAYQETQYF. The CDR3 DNA is TGTGCCAGCAGTTTACTCTCCAGGGCGTACCAAGAGACCCAGTACTTC.

This clonotype has just a few counts. V usage is TRBV25-1 and J usage is TRBJ1-2, with D hard to call. The ends were cut back, 6 bases at V and 3 bases at J, with 2 bases in the middle. The germline gives CDR1 MGHDK, CDR2 SYGVNS. The CDR3 is made up of 10 amino acids. CDR3 in amino acids: CASSYYGYTF. The CDR3 DNA sequence: TGTGCCAGCAGCTACTATGGCTACACCTTC.

The chain uses TRBV11-3 and TRBJ2-2, with D perhaps assigned TRBD1 or TRBD2 (6 bases each). The CDR3 contains 13 residues. Germline values: CDR1 SGHNT, CDR2 YENEEA. Between the trimmed V and J ends, which lost 4 bases and 5 bases, there was a span of 8 bases. CDR3 sequence: CASSWRGTGELFF. CDR3 sequence (DNA): TGTGCCAGCAGCTGGAGGGGGACCGGGGAGCTGTTTTTT.

The sample holds a few counts of this clonotype. The rearrangement joins TRBV20-1 to TRBJ2-1, with 10 bases fitting TRBD2. Germline V gives CDR1 DFQATT, CDR2 SNEGSKA (reference sequence). The CDR3 runs to 14 residues. J was trimmed by 8 bases and V by 0 bases; bases with no gene match: 4. CDR3 bases: TGCAGTGCTAGAGATACTAGCGGGGCATATGAGCAGTTCTTC. Amino acids: CSARDTSGAYEQFF.

In the case of this clonotype: One end of the junction varies from germline; a read error may be responsible. V gene TRBV12-3 or TRBV12-4 combines with J gene TRBJ1-6; 7 bases are shared with TRBD1. CDR3 length equals 18 residues. CDR3 sequence: CASSLTRTGWSYNSPLHF. CDR3 in DNA: TGCGCCAGCAGCCTGACTAGGACAGGATGGTCCTATAATTCACCCCTCCACTTT.

This clonotype showed up just once. Compared with germline, one end of the junction differs, possibly owing to a read error. This chain links TRBV7-2 with TRBJ2-6, with a tentative D call TRBD1 (6 bases). The germline V gene encodes CDR1 SGHTA and CDR2 FQGNSA. The CDR3 consists of 16 residues. In DNA, the CDR3 is TGTGCCAGCAGGGTTTACAGGGCAGAAGGGGCCACCGTCCTGACTTTC. Translation gives CASRVYRAEGATVLTF.

This clonotype was seen only a few times. J is TRBJ2-1 and V is TRBV5-1; 9 positions match TRBD2. V was pared by 4 bases and J by 9 bases, with 11 bases of the junction left unmatched. Germline CDR1 reads SGHRS; CDR2 reads YFSETQ. The CDR3 loop spans 15 amino acids. This CDR3 reads CASSLWERGVPEQFF. In nucleotides, the CDR3 is TGCGCCAGCAGCCTGTGGGAGCGGGGGGTACCTGAGCAGTTCTTC.

This rearrangement joins TRBV7-3 to TRBJ2-5, with 8 bases fitting TRBD2. J gave up 2 bases and V 5 bases, and 4 bases lay outside the gene matches. Germline V lookup: CDR1 SGHTA, CDR2 FQGTGA. The CDR3 is 14 residues long. The CDR3 sequence: CASSPAGEQETQYF. For the CDR3, the DNA is TGTGCCAGCAGCCCAGCGGGAGAACAAGAGACCCAGTACTTC.

This rearrangement joins TRBV7-3 to TRBJ2-5, with D unclear. The CDR3 sequence is 13 residues long. V shed 8 bases and J shed 2 bases, with 12 bases lying between them. Germline lookup yields CDR1 SGHTA and CDR2 FQGTGA. DNA for the CDR3: TGTGCCAGCGGCCAGGCAGGACAAGAGACCCAGTACTTC. It yields the protein CASGQAGQETQYF.

This clonotype was observed once. The chain links TRBV13 to TRBJ1-1; the match to TRBD1 covers 8 bases. The CDR3 is made up of 15 amino acids. CDR1 is PRHDT and CDR2 is FYEKMQ in the germline V gene (reference sequence). After removal of 4 bases from V and 1 base from J, the junction contained 5 bases not matched to a gene. CDR3 protein: CASSYGQGGNTEAFF. The CDR3 nucleotides are TGTGCCAGCAGCTATGGACAGGGCGGGAACACTGAAGCTTTCTTT.

Comment on this clonotype: A read error may be the cause here, since a much bigger clone is one base away. The chain recombines TRBV5-1 with TRBJ2-4; D gene ambiguous. The CDR3 covers 11 residues. Germline assignment: CDR1 SGHRS and CDR2 YFSETQ. V lost 0 bases to trimming and J lost 14 bases, with 9 bases between them. This CDR3 reads CASSLVPTEYF. Written as DNA, the CDR3 is TGCGCCAGCAGCTTGGTGCCAACTGAGTACTTC.

The chain has TRBV7-2 and TRBJ1-4; D ambiguous. The V and J ends lost 5 bases and 5 bases respectively, with 18 bases between them. This CDR3 is built from 16 residues. Germline lookup yields CDR1 SGHTA and CDR2 FQGNSA. The CDR3 region has the DNA TGTGCCAGCAGCCTAGGCAGCGCCTCCCCGAATGAAAAACTGTTTTTT. It is translated as CASSLGSASPNEKLFF.

This chain connects TRBV7-8 to TRBJ1-2, with 8 bases identical to TRBD1. J was trimmed by 6 bases and V by 2 bases; bases with no gene match: 8. The CDR3 has 15 amino acids. Germline loops: CDR1 SGHVS, CDR2 FQNEAQ. CDR3 nucleotides: TGTGCCAGCAGCTTAATAACAGGGGGTTGGGATGGCTACACCTTC. Translating it yields CASSLITGGWDGYTF.